This T cell receptor (beta chain) was retrieved from a study of cytomegalovirus exposure and HLA in healthy donors. It was with 60 Vbeta and 13 Jbeta primers that the PCR ran. Assay used: immunoSEQ multiplex PCR; TCRdb lists only in-frame clones, some missing. The sample yields about 35,000 clones, 80% seen once. Germline-derived CDR1 and CDR2 are SEHNR and FQNEAQ (reference sequence). The V end lost 1 base, the J end lost 0 bases, and 5 bases lay between the germline ends. The CDR3 has 14 residues. This clonotype was obtained from a male donor in good health and CMV-seronegative. The sample was PBMCs. This chain connects TRBV7-9 to TRBJ2-3; D gene uncertain. The CDR3 protein is CASSLGRSTDTQYF. As DNA, the CDR3 is TGTGCCAGCAGCTTAGGGAGAAGCACAGATACGCAGTATTTT.